This T cell receptor (beta chain) emerged from a study of T cells in Graves' hyperthyroidism and ophthalmopathy. Trimming cost V 4 bases and J 10 bases; bases outside gene matches: 6. The germline gives CDR1 PRHDT, CDR2 FYEKMQ (reference sequence). The CDR3 totals 15 residues. Patients counted as stable if ophthalmopathy did not develop within 18 months. Diagnosis of hyperthyroidism was new in patients aged 18 to 65, and its duration was under 2 months. Uncontrolled infection, other autoimmune disease, pregnancy or lactation barred patients from enrollment. RNA transcripts served as the template for amplifying TCR beta CDR3 regions. HTBI primers drove first-round RT-PCR of the TCR CDR3. From the multiplex PCR reads, TCRdb called clonotypes with MiXCR, one entry per CDR3 protein. Among a few hundred thousand distinct CDR3 sequences listed, 15% to 19% were seen once.

V is TRBV13 and J is TRBJ2-1; 14 bases match TRBD2. Sample: blood. The receptor was derived from a woman under 40 with Graves' hyperthyroidism. CDR3 loop: CASSSGLAGGVEQFF. DNA for the CDR3: TGTGCCAGCAGCTCCGGACTAGCGGGGGGCGTGGAGCAGTTCTTC.